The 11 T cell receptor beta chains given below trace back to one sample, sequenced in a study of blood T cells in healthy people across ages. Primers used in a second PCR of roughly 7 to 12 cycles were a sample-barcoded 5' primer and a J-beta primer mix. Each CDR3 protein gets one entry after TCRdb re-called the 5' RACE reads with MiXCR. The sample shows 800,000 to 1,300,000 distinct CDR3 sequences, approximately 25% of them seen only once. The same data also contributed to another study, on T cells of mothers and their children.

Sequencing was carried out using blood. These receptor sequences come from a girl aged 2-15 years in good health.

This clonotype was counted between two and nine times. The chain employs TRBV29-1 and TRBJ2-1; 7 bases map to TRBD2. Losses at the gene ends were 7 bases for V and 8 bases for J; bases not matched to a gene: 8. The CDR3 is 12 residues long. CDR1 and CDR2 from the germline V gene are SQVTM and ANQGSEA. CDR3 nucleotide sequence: TGCAGCGCTACGGTAGCGGGCCATGAGCAGTTCTTC. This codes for CSATVAGHEQFF.

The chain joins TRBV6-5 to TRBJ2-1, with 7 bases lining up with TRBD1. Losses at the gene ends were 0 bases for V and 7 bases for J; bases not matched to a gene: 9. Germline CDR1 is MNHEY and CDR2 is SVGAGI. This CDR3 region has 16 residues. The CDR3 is CASSYSPGTVWNEQFF. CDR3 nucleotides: TGTGCCAGCAGTTACTCGCCCGGGACAGTGTGGAATGAGCAGTTCTTC.

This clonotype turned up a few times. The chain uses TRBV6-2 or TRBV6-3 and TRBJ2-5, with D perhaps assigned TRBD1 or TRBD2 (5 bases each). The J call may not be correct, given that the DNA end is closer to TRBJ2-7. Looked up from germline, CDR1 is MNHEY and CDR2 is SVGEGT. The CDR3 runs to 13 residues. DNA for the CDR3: TGTGCCAGCAGTTACGGGACCGTTTTCGAGCAGTACTTC. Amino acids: CASSYGTVFEQYF.

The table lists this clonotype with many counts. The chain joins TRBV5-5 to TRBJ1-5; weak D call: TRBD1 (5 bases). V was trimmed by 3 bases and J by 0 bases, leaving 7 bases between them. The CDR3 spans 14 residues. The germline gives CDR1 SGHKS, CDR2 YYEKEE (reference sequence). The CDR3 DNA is TGTGCCAGCAGCTCAGGGACTAGCAATCAGCCCCAGCATTTT. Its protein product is CASSSGTSNQPQHF.

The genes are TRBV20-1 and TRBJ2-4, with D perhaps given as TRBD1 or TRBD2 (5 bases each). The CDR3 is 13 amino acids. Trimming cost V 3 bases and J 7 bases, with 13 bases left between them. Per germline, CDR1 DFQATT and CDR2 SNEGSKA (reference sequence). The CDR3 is CSARDGWGNIQYF. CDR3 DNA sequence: TGCAGTGCTAGGGACGGCTGGGGGAACATTCAGTACTTC.

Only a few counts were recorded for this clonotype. CDR3 bases: TGTGCCAGGACAGATTCCTATGGCTACACCTTC. This sequence encodes CARTDSYGYTF. The chain employs TRBV6-1 and TRBJ1-2, with TRBD1 as a possible D gene (5 bases). V was clipped by 9 bases and J by 4 bases, with 9 bases between them. CDR1 is MNHNS and CDR2 is SASEGT in the germline V gene. CDR3 length equals 11 residues.

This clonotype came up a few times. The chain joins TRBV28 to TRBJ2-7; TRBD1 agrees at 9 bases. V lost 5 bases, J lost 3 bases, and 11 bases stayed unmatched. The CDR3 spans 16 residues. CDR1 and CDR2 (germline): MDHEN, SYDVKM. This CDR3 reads CASSLKPGQGFYEQYF. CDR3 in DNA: TGTGCCAGCAGTCTTAAGCCGGGACAGGGCTTCTACGAGCAGTACTTC.

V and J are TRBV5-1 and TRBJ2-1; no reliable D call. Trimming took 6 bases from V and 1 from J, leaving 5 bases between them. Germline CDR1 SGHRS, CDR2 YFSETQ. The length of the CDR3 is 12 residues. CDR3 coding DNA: TGCGCCAGCAAGATATCCTACAATGAGCAGTTCTTC. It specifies CASKISYNEQFF.

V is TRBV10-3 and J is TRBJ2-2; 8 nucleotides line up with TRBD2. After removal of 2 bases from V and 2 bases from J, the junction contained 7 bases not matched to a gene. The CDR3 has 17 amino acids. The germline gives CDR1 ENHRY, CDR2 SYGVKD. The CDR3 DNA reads TGTGCCATCAGTGAGAATTTGAGCGGGGGTAACACCGGGGAGCTGTTTTTT. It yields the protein CAISENLSGGNTGELFF.

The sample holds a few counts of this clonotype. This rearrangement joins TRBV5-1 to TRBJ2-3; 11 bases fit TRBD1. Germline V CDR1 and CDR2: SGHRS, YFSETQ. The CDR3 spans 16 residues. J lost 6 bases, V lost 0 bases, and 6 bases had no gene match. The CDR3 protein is CASSLDGTGGKDTQYF. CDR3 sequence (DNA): TGCGCCAGCAGCTTGGATGGGACAGGGGGAAAGGATACGCAGTATTTT. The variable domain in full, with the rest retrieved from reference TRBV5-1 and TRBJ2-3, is KAGVTQTPRYLIKTRGQQVTLSCSPISGHRSVSWYQQTPGQGLQFLFEYFSETQRNKGNFPGRFSGRQFSNSRSEMNVSTLELGDSALYLCASSLDGTGGKDTQYFGPGTRLTVL.

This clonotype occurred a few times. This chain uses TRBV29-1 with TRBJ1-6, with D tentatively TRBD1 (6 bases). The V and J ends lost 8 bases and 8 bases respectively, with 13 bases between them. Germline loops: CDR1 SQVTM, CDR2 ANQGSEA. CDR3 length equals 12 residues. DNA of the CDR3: TGCAGCATTGGGACATCCGATTCACCCCTCCACTTT. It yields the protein CSIGTSDSPLHF.